This TCR beta chain was found in a study of T cells in Graves' hyperthyroidism and ophthalmopathy. Study-level points and caveats: A model of 13 V-J pairs discriminated ophthalmopathy from stable hyperthyroidism.

This clonotype was seen more than once but under ten times. The antigen remains unidentified. The germline gene is not matched at one end of the junction; a read error may be the cause. Amplification of TCR beta CDR3 regions used RNA as the template. HTBI primers were used for first-round RT-PCR of the TCR CDR3. TCRdb processed the multiplex PCR reads anew with MiXCR; each CDR3 protein has one entry. The data hold about 480,000 distinct CDR3 sequences, with 24% observed a single time. The length of the CDR3 is 14 residues. Germline CDR1 MNHEY, CDR2 SVGAGI. This TCR came from a woman aged 25-40 years with Graves' ophthalmopathy. The sample comprised blood. V and J are TRBV6-5 and TRBJ2-5; D gene uncertain. In nucleotides, the CDR3 is TGTGCCAGCAGTTCTCCTGCCTTTCAAGGGACCCAGTACTTC. Translating it yields CASSSPAFQGTQYF.